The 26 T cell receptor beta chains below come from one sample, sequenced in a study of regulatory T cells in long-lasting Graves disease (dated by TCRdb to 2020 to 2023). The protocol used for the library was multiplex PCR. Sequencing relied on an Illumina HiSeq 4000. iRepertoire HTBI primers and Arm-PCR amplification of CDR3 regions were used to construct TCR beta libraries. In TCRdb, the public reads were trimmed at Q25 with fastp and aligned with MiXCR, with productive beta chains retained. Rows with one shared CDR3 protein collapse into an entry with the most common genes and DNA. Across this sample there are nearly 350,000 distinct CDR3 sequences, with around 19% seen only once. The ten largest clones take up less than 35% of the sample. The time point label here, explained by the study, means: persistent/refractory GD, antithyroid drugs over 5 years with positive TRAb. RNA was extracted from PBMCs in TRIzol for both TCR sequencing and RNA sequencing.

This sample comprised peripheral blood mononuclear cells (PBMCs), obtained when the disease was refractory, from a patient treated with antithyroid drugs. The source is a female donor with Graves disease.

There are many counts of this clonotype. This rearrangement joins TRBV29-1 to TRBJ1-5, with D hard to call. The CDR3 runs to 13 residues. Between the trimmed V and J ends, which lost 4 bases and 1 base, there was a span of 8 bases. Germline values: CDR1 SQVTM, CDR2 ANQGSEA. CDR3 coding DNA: TGCAGCGTTGGAGGGCAGAGCAATCAGCCCCAGCATTTT. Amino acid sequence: CSVGGQSNQPQHF.

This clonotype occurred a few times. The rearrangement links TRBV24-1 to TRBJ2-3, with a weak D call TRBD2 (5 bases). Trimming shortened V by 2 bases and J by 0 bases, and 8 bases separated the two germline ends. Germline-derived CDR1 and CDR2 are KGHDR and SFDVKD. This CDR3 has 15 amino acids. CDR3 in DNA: TGTGCCACCAGTGATTCGAGGACTAGCACAGATACGCAGTATTTT. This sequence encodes CATSDSRTSTDTQYF.

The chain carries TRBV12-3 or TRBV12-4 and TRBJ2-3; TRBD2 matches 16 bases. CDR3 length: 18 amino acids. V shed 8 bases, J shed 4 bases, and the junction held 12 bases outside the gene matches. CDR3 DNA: TGTGCCAGCTGCGCCGGGACTAGCGGGGGGGTCTTTTCAGATACGCAGTATTTT. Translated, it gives CASCAGTSGGVFSDTQYF.

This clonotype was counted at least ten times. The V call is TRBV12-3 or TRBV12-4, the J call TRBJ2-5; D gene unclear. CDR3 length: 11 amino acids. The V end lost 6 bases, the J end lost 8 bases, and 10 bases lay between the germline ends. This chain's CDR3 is CASSDMGTQYF. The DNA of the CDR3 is TGTGCCAGCAGCGACATGGGAACCCAGTACTTC.

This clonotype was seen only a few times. CDR3 in DNA: TGTGCCAGCTCACCGCCTCTGGGACAGGGGTTGTCCTACGAGCAGTACTTC. Translating it yields CASSPPLGQGLSYEQYF. This chain connects TRBV18 to TRBJ2-7, with TRBD1 matching 10 bases. The CDR3 has 17 amino acids. Germline V gives CDR1 KGHSH, CDR2 LQKENI. V trimming: 3 bases; J trimming: 1 base; junction bases outside the gene matches: 9.

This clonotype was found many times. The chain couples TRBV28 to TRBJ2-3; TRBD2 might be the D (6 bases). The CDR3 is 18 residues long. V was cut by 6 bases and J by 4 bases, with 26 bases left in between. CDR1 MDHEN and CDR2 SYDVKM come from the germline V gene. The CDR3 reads CASSETSGAGRRADTQYF. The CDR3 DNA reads TGTGCCAGCAGCGAAACTTCAGGCGCGGGGAGGCGGGCAGATACGCAGTATTTT. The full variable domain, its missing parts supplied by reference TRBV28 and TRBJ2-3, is DVKVTQSSRYLVKRTGEKVFLECVQDMDHENMFWYRQDPGLGLRLIYFSYDVKMKEKGDIPEGYSVSREKKERFSLILESASTNQTSMYLCASSETSGAGRRADTQYFGPGTRLTVL.

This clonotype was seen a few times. The CDR3 nucleotides are TGTGCCAGCAGTTCGGGGCCCAGGGACGGTCAGCCCCAGCATTTT. Translating gives CASSSGPRDGQPQHF. The genes are TRBV28 and TRBJ1-5; maybe TRBD1 (5 bases). The germline V and J ends were trimmed by 4 bases and 6 bases, with 16 bases remaining between them. CDR1 is MDHEN and CDR2 is SYDVKM in the germline V gene. CDR3 length: 15 amino acids.

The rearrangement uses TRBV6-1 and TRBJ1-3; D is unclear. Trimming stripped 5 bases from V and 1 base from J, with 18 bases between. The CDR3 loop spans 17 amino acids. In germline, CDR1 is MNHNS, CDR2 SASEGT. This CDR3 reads CASSLMYGAESGNTIYF. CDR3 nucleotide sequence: TGTGCCAGCAGTTTGATGTATGGCGCGGAATCTGGAAACACCATATATTTT.

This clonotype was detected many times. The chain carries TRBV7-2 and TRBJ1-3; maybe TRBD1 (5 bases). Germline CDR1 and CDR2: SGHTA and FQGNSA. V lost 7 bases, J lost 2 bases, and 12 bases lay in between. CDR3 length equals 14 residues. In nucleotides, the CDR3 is TGTGCCAGCAAGTCAGGGCAGGCTGGAAACACCATATATTTT. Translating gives CASKSGQAGNTIYF.

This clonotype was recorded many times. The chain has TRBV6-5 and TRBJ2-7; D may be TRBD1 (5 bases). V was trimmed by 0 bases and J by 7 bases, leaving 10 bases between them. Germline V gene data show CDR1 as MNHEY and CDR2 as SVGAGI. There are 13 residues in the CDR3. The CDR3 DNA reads TGTGCCAGCAGTTACTCGACAGTGGGGGAGCAGTACTTC. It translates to CASSYSTVGEQYF.

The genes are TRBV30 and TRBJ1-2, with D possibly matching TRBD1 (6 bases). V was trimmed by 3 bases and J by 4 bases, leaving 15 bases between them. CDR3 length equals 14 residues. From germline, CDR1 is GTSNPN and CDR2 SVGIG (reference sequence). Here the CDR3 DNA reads TGTGCCTGGAGGAACAGGGTGTTGGTCTATGGCTACACCTTC. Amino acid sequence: CAWRNRVLVYGYTF.

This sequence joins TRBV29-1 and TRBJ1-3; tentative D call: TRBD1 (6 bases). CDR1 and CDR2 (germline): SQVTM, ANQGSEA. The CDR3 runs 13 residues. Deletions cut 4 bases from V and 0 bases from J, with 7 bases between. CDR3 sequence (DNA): TGCAGCGTTGGGACAGCCTCTGGAAACACCATATATTTT. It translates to CSVGTASGNTIYF.

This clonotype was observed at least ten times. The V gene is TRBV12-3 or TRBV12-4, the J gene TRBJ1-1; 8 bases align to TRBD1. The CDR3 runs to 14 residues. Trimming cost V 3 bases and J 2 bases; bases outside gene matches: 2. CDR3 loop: CASSFTGGNTEAFF. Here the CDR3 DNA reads TGTGCCAGCAGTTTCACAGGGGGAAACACTGAAGCTTTCTTT.

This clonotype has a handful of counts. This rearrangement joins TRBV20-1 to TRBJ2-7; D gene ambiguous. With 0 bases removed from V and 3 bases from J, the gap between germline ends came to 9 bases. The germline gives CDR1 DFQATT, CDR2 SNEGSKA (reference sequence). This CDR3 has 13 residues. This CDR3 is CSARETSRYEQYF. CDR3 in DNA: TGCAGTGCTAGAGAGACCAGCCGCTACGAGCAGTACTTC.

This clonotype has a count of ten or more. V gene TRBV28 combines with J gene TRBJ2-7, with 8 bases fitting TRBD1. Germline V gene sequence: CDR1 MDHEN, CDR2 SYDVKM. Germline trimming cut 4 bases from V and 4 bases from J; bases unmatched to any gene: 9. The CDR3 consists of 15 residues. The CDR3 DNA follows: TGTGCCAGCAGTTCCAGGGGGCGCAGTTTATACGAGCAGTACTTC. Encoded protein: CASSSRGRSLYEQYF.

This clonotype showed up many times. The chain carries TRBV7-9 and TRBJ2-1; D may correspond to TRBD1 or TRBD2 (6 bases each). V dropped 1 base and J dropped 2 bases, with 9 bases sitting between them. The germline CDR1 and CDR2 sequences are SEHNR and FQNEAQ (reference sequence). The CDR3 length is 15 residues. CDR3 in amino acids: CASSLGGGPYNEQFF. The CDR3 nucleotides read TGTGCCAGCAGCTTAGGTGGGGGGCCCTACAATGAGCAGTTCTTC.

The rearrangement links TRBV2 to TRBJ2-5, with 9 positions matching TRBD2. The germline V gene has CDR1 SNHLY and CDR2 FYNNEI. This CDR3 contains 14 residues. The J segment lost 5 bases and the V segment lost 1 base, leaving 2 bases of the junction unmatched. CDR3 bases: TGTGCCAGCAGTGAAGGCGGGGGGGGGGAGACCCAGTACTTC. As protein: CASSEGGGGETQYF.

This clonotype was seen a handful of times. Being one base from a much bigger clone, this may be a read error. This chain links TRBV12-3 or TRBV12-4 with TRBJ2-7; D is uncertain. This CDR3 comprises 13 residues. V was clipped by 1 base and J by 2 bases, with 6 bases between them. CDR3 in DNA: TGTGCCAGCAGTTTAGACTGGACCTACGAGCAGTACTTC. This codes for CASSLDWTYEQYF.

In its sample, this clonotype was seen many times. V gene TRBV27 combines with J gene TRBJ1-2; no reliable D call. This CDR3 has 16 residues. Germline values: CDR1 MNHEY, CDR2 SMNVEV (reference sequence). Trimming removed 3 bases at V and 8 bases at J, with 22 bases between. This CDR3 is CASSLRGVGEYGGYTF. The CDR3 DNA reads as TGTGCCAGCAGTTTGCGGGGAGTTGGCGAATACGGGGGCTACACCTTC.

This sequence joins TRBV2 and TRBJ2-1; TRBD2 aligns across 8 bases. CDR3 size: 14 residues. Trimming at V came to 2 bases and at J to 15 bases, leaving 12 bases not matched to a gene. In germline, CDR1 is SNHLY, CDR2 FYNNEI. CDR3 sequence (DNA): TGTGCCAGCAGTGAAATAGCGGGGCACGCCCGACGGTTCTTC. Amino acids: CASSEIAGHARRFF.

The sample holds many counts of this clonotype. CDR3 coding DNA: TGTGCCAGCAGCTTAGCGGTAGCAGAGACCCAGTACTTC. Protein sequence: CASSLAVAETQYF. V is TRBV7-2 and J is TRBJ2-5; no clear D. The CDR3 sequence is 13 residues long. Trimming cost V 0 bases and J 4 bases, with 6 bases left between them. Germline CDR1 and CDR2: SGHTA and FQGNSA.

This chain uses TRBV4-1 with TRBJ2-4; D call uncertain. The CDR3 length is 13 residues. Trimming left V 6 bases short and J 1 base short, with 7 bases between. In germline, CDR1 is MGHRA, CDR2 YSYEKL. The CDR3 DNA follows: TGCGCCAGCAGACCCTTGGCCAAAAACATTCAGTACTTC. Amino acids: CASRPLAKNIQYF.

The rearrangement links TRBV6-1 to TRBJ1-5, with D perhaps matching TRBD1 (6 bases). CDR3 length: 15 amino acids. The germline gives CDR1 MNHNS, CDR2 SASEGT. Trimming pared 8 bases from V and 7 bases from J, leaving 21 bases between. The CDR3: CASAAAGASRQPQHF. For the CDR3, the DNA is TGTGCCAGCGCTGCGGCAGGGGCCTCGCGACAGCCCCAGCATTTT.

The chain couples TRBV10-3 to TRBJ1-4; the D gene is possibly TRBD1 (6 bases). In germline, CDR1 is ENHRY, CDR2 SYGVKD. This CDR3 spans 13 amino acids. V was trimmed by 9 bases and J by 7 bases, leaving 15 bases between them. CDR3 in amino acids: CAITGGAGEKLFF. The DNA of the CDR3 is TGTGCCATTACGGGGGGGGCCGGTGAAAAACTGTTTTTT.

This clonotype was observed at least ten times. CDR3 region: CASSLTGVSNTEAFF. In nucleotides, the CDR3 is TGTGCCAGCAGTTTGACAGGGGTGTCGAACACTGAAGCTTTCTTT. This chain connects TRBV6-5 to TRBJ1-1; 8 nucleotides line up with TRBD1. J lost 1 base, V lost 4 bases, and 5 bases had no gene match. This CDR3 has 15 amino acids. Germline V lookup: CDR1 MNHEY, CDR2 SVGAGI.

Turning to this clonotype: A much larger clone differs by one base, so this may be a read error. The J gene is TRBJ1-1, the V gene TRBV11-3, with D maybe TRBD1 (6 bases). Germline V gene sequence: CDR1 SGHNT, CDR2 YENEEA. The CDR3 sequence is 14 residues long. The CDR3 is CACSLVGGATEAFF. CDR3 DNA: TGTGCCTGCAGCTTAGTGGGGGGCGCCACTGAAGCTTTCTTT.